This TCR beta chain was recorded in a study of blood T cell repertoires in COVID-19. At the level of the study: Italy, Spain and the United States were the sources of the convalescent and acute COVID-19 samples. PBMCs, B-cell-depleted T cells, or T cells were the source of the cDNA or gDNA that made up the material.

Original processing notes: Estimated nucleated cell counts came from reference gene primer amplification. Assay used: immunoSEQ multiplex PCR; TCRdb lists only in-frame clones, some missing. The V and J calls and the clone size are those of that table, but D and trimming were determined from the DNA. The sample yields tens of thousands of clones, roughly 90% seen once. Germline CDR1 is LNHDA and CDR2 is SQIVND (reference sequence). V lost 5 bases and J lost 6, with 16 bases in between. The CDR3 is 14 residues long. The TCR was taken from a man aged 60 to 69 with acute or convalescent COVID-19. The chain employs TRBV19 and TRBJ1-1; tentative D call: TRBD1 (6 bases). The specimen sequenced was peripheral blood. The CDR3 region has the DNA TGTGCCAGTAGTTACGGTACAGGGCGATCTGAAGCTTTCTTT. Translating gives CASSYGTGRSEAFF.